Listed below are T cell receptor beta chains from one sample, sequenced in a study of blood T cells in healthy people across ages. TCRdb independently ran MiXCR on the 5' RACE reads; one entry per CDR3 protein. The profile shows 920,000 or so distinct CDR3 sequences, over 35% of them singletons. Specimen: blood. The receptors were gathered from a woman aged 55-70 years in good health. CDR3s include the opening cysteine and the closing phenylalanine or tryptophan. The order of the fields is clone size, D gene, J gene, V gene, CDR3 protein, CDR3 DNA. The D gene is left open where the match is weak. Not every row has a clone size; where given, it reads once, few, many or a size class.

.	TRBD2	TRBJ2-7	TRBV6-6	CASSYSGAGGLAYEQYF	TGTGCCAGCAGTTACTCTGGAGCGGGAGGGCTTGCCTACGAGCAGTACTTC
few	.	TRBJ2-5	TRBV14	CASSPLGALLNEQYF	TGTGCCAGCAGCCCTCTGGGCGCCCTACTTAATGAGCAGTACTTC
.	.	TRBJ2-7	TRBV5-1	CASSLTSRVRGEQYF	TGCGCCAGCAGCTTGACGTCCAGGGTGAGGGGCGAGCAGTACTTC
.	.	TRBJ2-5	TRBV7-2	CASSLGVSFQETQYF	TGCGCCAGCAGCTTAGGCGTCAGCTTCCAAGAGACCCAGTACTTC
.	.	TRBJ1-2	TRBV12-3/TRBV12-4	CASSFKGLGTPHGYTF	TGTGCCAGCAGTTTTAAGGGCCTCGGAACCCCACACGGCTACACCTTC
.	.	TRBJ1-2	TRBV3-1	CASSQVLGSNYGYTF	TGTGCCAGCAGCCAAGTCCTTGGGAGTAACTATGGCTACACCTTC
.	.	TRBJ2-1	TRBV12-5	CASGLVRLYNEQFF	TGTGCTAGTGGTTTGGTACGACTCTACAATGAGCAGTTCTTC
.	.	TRBJ2-3	TRBV7-6	CASSLEMRFVDTQYF	TGTGCCAGCAGCTTAGAAATGAGGTTTGTGGATACGCAGTATTTT
few	TRBD2	TRBJ2-7	TRBV24-1	CATSDLDGTSGTTYEQYF	TGTGCCACCAGTGATTTGGATGGGACTAGCGGGACCACCTACGAGCAGTACTTC
.	TRBD1	TRBJ1-3	TRBV20-1	CSASHGQGRNTIYF	TGCAGTGCCTCCCACGGACAGGGAAGGAACACCATATATTTT
.	TRBD2	TRBJ2-1	TRBV7-2	CASSLSLAGFYNEQFF	TGTGCCAGCAGCTTAAGCCTAGCGGGATTCTACAATGAGCAGTTCTTC
.	.	TRBJ2-7	TRBV4-1	CASSQVGGSVTLSYEQYF	TGCGCCAGCAGCCAAGTTGGGGGAAGTGTCACCCTCTCCTACGAGCAGTACTTC
few	.	TRBJ2-1	TRBV4-1	CASSQHNGASYNEQFF	TGCGCCAGCAGCCAACATAACGGAGCCTCCTACAATGAGCAGTTCTTC
many	TRBD2	TRBJ2-1	TRBV7-3	CASSFLAGGQEQFF	TGTGCCAGCAGCTTTCTAGCGGGAGGGCAGGAGCAGTTCTTC
few	TRBD2	TRBJ2-3	TRBV13	CASSFSSGSTDTQYF	TGTGCCAGCAGCTTTTCTAGCGGGAGCACAGATACGCAGTATTTT
many	TRBD2	TRBJ2-7	TRBV20-1	CSARVLTSGRGKGTYEQYF	TGCAGTGCTAGAGTCCTGACTAGCGGGAGGGGAAAAGGAACCTACGAGCAGTACTTC
.	TRBD2	TRBJ2-5	TRBV7-2	CASSIGAGGAWETQYF	TGTGCCAGCAGCATAGGGGCGGGGGGCGCGTGGGAGACCCAGTACTTC
.	TRBD1	TRBJ1-2	TRBV27	CASRDRDRMAGYTF	TGTGCCAGCAGGGACCGGGACAGGATGGCTGGCTACACCTTC
.	TRBD2	TRBJ2-2	TRBV20-1	CSALAGAGTGELFF	TGCAGTGCCCTAGCGGGGGCGGGAACCGGGGAGCTGTTTTTT
.	.	TRBJ2-5	TRBV25-1	CASSAGAGRETQYF	TGTGCCAGCAGTGCGGGAGCGGGCAGGGAGACCCAGTACTTC
few	.	TRBJ2-1	TRBV28	CASSFTPSYNEQFF	TGTGCCAGCAGTTTTACACCATCCTACAATGAGCAGTTCTTC
.	.	TRBJ2-3	TRBV20-1	CSARGTGPGTSSTDTQYF	TGCAGTGCTAGAGGCACGGGACCCGGCACTTCTAGCACAGATACGCAGTATTTT
few	.	TRBJ2-7	TRBV9	CASSPEPILSYEQYF	TGTGCCAGCAGCCCGGAGCCCATTTTGAGCTACGAGCAGTACTTC
.	.	TRBJ2-7	TRBV3-1	CASSQETGASPYEQYF	TGTGCCAGCAGCCAAGAGACTGGGGCCTCGCCCTACGAGCAGTACTTC
many	.	TRBJ1-2	TRBV7-2	CASRGTATSYTF	TGTGCCAGCAGGGGGACGGCGACGAGCTACACCTTC
.	.	TRBJ2-3	TRBV27	CASSTGTRDTQYF	TGTGCCAGCAGTACCGGGACCCGAGATACGCAGTATTTT
.	.	TRBJ2-1	TRBV12-3/TRBV12-4	CASSLAYNNEQFF	TGTGCCAGCAGTTTAGCCTACAACAATGAGCAGTTCTTC
.	TRBD2	TRBJ2-7	TRBV6-5	CASSSRTSGRARYEQYF	TGTGCCAGCAGTTCACGGACTAGCGGGAGGGCCCGCTACGAGCAGTACTTC
.	.	TRBJ2-1	TRBV7-2	CASSLGTGRLSGNEQFF	TGTGCCAGCAGCTTAGGTACAGGGAGATTATCGGGCAATGAGCAGTTCTTC
once	.	TRBJ1-1	TRBV7-6	CASSVQEANTEAFF	TGTGCCAGCAGCGTACAGGAGGCGAACACTGAAGCTTTCTTT
.	.	TRBJ2-1	TRBV6-1	CASSEPLGPNEQFF	TGTGCCAGCAGTGAGCCCCTCGGCCCTAATGAGCAGTTCTTC
.	.	TRBJ2-1	TRBV6-2/TRBV6-3	CASSQGSVSEQFF	TGTGCCAGCAGTCAGGGGTCGGTGTCGGAGCAGTTCTTC
few	.	TRBJ1-5	TRBV25-1	CASSGGGTGMGYSNQPQHF	TGTGCCAGCAGTGGGGGAGGGACGGGTATGGGGTATAGCAATCAGCCCCAGCATTTT
.	TRBD1	TRBJ2-5	TRBV5-1	CASSFRGHGQGRLETQYF	TGCGCCAGCAGCTTCCGTGGACACGGACAGGGGAGATTAGAGACCCAGTACTTC
few	TRBD1	TRBJ1-2	TRBV5-1	CASSRDRDGYTF	TGCGCCAGCAGCAGGGACAGGGACGGCTACACCTTC
few	.	TRBJ2-7	TRBV11-1	CASSLGRYTYEQYF	TGTGCCAGCAGCTTAGGCCGGTATACCTACGAGCAGTACTTC
.	.	TRBJ2-4	TRBV29-1	CSVGDPLVGAKNIQYF	TGCAGCGTTGGGGACCCCCTCGTTGGGGCCAAAAACATTCAGTACTTC
.	.	TRBJ2-1	TRBV2	CASSEVTQTRSSYNEQFF	TGTGCCAGCAGTGAAGTGACTCAAACTAGGAGCTCCTACAATGAGCAGTTCTTC
few	TRBD2	TRBJ2-1	TRBV5-6	CASSLRGGASGRNEQFF	TGTGCCAGCAGCTTGCGGGGAGGGGCTAGCGGGAGGAATGAGCAGTTCTTC
.	TRBD1	TRBJ2-7	TRBV15	CATSRSGQGSNYEQYF	TGTGCCACCAGCAGGTCGGGACAGGGGTCAAACTACGAGCAGTACTTC
.	TRBD1	TRBJ1-6	TRBV20-1	CSARVPRGDSPLHF	TGCAGTGCTAGGGTCCCCAGGGGGGATTCACCCCTCCACTTT
.	TRBD2	TRBJ2-1	TRBV29-1	CSGGGGTSRVNEQFF	TGCAGCGGTGGGGGGGGGACTAGCCGGGTCAATGAGCAGTTCTTC
.	TRBD1	TRBJ2-7	TRBV29-1	CSVADRAPGSEQYF	TGCAGCGTTGCGGACAGGGCCCCCGGGAGCGAGCAGTACTTC
few	TRBD2	TRBJ2-1	TRBV27	CASRRLSTRQLAGEGDEQFF	TGTGCCAGCCGCCGCTTGAGCACCCGCCAACTAGCGGGAGAGGGAGATGAGCAGTTCTTC
.	.	TRBJ2-3	TRBV19	CASSIEEGDTQYF	TGTGCCAGTAGTATAGAGGAGGGTGATACGCAGTATTTT